The entry that follows covers one TCR beta chain sequence. Its antigen is unidentified. The record originates from a study of Ad26.COV2.S vaccination and SARS-CoV-2 variants. Study context: Enrolled in COV1001, the donor was in the Ad26.COV2.S trial arm, which received the vaccine.

The treatment is: about 20 received Ad26.COV2.S at low or high dose, single or two shots; about 5 received placebo; per-sample allocation not given. The study sampled participants on day 63 after the first vaccine or placebo injection. General study points: Spike-specific TCR breadth ran higher among vaccine recipients than placebo recipients.

Trimming shortened V by 0 bases and J by 2 bases, and 13 bases separated the two germline ends. Germline CDR1 reads SGHTA; CDR2 reads FQGNSA. The CDR3 contains 16 residues. Measured with immunoSEQ multiplex PCR; TCRdb has only the in-frame clones, and not every one. The sample lists about 350,000 clones; roughly 91% were seen once. Source: peripheral blood, taken in a trial of Ad26.COV2.S vaccine versus placebo. The rearrangement joins TRBV7-2 to TRBJ1-2; the D gene is possibly TRBD1 (6 bases). The sequence was obtained from a person aged 18 to 59 who received the Ad26.COV2.S COVID-19 vaccine or a placebo. The CDR3 DNA is TGTGCCAGCAGCTTAGCCCAGGACAGACCCAACTATGGCTACACCTTC. This translates into CASSLAQDRPNYGYTF.